This T cell receptor beta chain was profiled in a study of T cell repertoires in cytomegalovirus infection. The wider study: Through public TCR beta signatures, both CMV infection and matching HLA type were indicated.

As to this clonotype: Its antigen is unidentified. The junction shows a germline mismatch at one end, possibly a read error.

TCRdb processed the reads anew with MiXCR; each CDR3 protein has one entry. The table lists 830,000 or so distinct CDR3 sequences, approximately 30% of them singletons, with approximately 13% in the top ten. The CDR3 spans 17 residues. Germline V gene lookup returns CDR1 SGHNT and CDR2 YYREEE (reference sequence). This TCR came from a human donor in good health (CMV status not recorded). Some clones in this sample may be carry-over from other donors' samples. The V call is TRBV5-4, the J call TRBJ2-7, with 8 bases aligning to TRBD2. The sequenced sample was cultured CD8+ T cells from PBMCs, obtained from culture after CMV antigen stimulation. The CDR3, as DNA: TGTGCCAGCACCTTGAGGGGAGGAGCTAGCGGGCTATACGAGCAGTACTTC. This gives the protein CASTLRGGASGLYEQYF.